This record covers a single T cell receptor (beta chain). Trimming cost V 2 bases and J 6 bases; bases outside gene matches: 6. The germline CDR1 and CDR2 sequences are MNHNS and SASEGT. This CDR3 has 14 amino acids. The data derive from a study of human T cells and chemical hapten exposure. Study in general: The study lasted roughly 26 weeks, and patients were dosed weekly with diphenylcyclopropenone on the scalp throughout.

Noted time point: patch test 2, 6 weeks after DPC sensitization. As to treatment: therapeutic diphenylcyclopropenone sensitization with weekly scalp DPC. Investigators collected blood before applying each patch test. A single record per CDR3 protein comes from TCRdb applying MiXCR to the RACE reads. Altogether about 55,000 distinct CDR3 sequences are present, more than 9% being singletons, with the ten largest covering 1.5% to 2%. The chain combines TRBV6-1 with TRBJ2-7, with 8 bases fitting TRBD1. The TCR originated in a woman in her fifties or sixties with alopecia areata. Some clones in this sample may be carry-over from other donors' samples. Here the sequenced sample was whole blood, taken in connection with sensitization to the hapten diphenylcyclopropenone (DPC). CDR3 DNA sequence: TGTGCCAGCAGTGAACTTGGCAGGGGGCTCGAGCAGTACTTC. This gives the protein CASSELGRGLEQYF.